The 16 T cell receptor beta chains in this list originate from one sample, sequenced in a study of blood T cells in healthy people across ages. Combining a sample-barcoded 5' primer with a J-beta primer mix, a second PCR ran for roughly 7 to 12 cycles. MiXCR, run by TCRdb on the 5' RACE reads, gives a single entry per CDR3 protein. The sample includes 1.5 million to 2 million distinct CDR3 sequences, approximately 39% of them seen just once. The sample was blood. These receptor sequences come from a human donor in good health.

This clonotype was seen only a few times. The gene calls are TRBV2 and TRBJ2-4; the D gene is possibly TRBD2 (6 bases). From germline, CDR1 is SNHLY and CDR2 FYNNEI. Trimming removed 1 base from V and 9 bases from J, with 16 bases in between. The CDR3 covers 15 residues. CDR3 in DNA: TGTGCCAGCAGTGAAGTCCCGGGTGGGGGGAGCATTCAGTACTTC. This codes for CASSEVPGGGSIQYF.

The rearrangement joins TRBV18 to TRBJ2-1; D is undetermined. CDR1 and CDR2 (germline): KGHSH, LQKENI. The CDR3 consists of 14 residues. The V end was cut by 5 bases, the J end by 5 bases, with 13 bases between. CDR3 sequence: CASSSLRVDNEQFF. In DNA, the CDR3 is TGTGCCAGCTCATCTTTAAGGGTCGACAATGAGCAGTTCTTC.

Here the CDR3 reads CASSQMLTGSDEQYF. CDR3 DNA: TGTGCCAGCAGCCAAATGCTGACAGGGTCTGACGAGCAGTACTTC. This rearrangement joins TRBV3-1 to TRBJ2-7; 7 bases fit TRBD1. Germline CDR1 and CDR2: LGHDT and YNNKEL (reference sequence). V trimming: 2 bases; J trimming: 5 bases; junction bases outside the gene matches: 9. The length of the CDR3 is 15 residues.

The chain links TRBV12-3 or TRBV12-4 to TRBJ1-2; D is possibly TRBD1 (5 bases). Trimming removed 5 bases at V and 1 base at J, with 11 bases between. CDR3 length equals 14 residues. This CDR3 reads CASSPTTVNYGYTF. The CDR3 DNA sequence: TGTGCCAGCAGTCCGACGACAGTTAACTATGGCTACACCTTC.

This clonotype was seen a handful of times. The chain couples TRBV27 to TRBJ2-3, with a possible D match to TRBD2 (5 bases). Trimming left V 5 bases short and J 3 bases short, with 12 bases between. The CDR3 has 14 residues. Germline V gene lookup returns CDR1 MNHEY and CDR2 SMNVEV (reference sequence). The CDR3 DNA sequence: TGTGCCAGCAGTCACCGACTACCTACAGATACGCAGTATTTT. This sequence encodes CASSHRLPTDTQYF.

The CDR3 loop reads CASSLVGIMGWREQYF. CDR3 coding DNA: TGTGCCAGCAGCTTAGTTGGCATTATGGGGTGGAGGGAGCAGTACTTC. This chain links TRBV11-3 with TRBJ2-7; TRBD2 is a possible D gene (5 bases). The ends were cut back, 1 base at V and 7 bases at J, with 20 bases in the middle. The CDR3 is 16 amino acids. The germline V gene has CDR1 SGHNT and CDR2 YENEEA.

The chain recombines TRBV4-1 with TRBJ1-2; D is possibly TRBD1 (5 bases). Germline V lookup: CDR1 MGHRA, CDR2 YSYEKL. Trimming shortened V by 4 bases and J by 8 bases, and 14 bases separated the two germline ends. This CDR3 is 13 amino acids long. The CDR3 DNA reads as TGCGCCAGCAGCCCAGACGAGGGGAGAGGCTACACCTTC. Its translation: CASSPDEGRGYTF.

This clonotype was counted between two and nine times. The chain joins TRBV12-5 to TRBJ2-7, with 7 bases aligning to TRBD1. CDR1 and CDR2 (germline): LGHNT, FRNRAP. The junction had 7 bases not matched to a gene; V was cut back by 2 bases and J by 0 bases. The CDR3 runs to 16 residues. The CDR3 loop reads CASGLPPRQGSYEQYF. DNA for the CDR3: TGTGCTAGTGGTTTGCCCCCCAGACAGGGCTCCTACGAGCAGTACTTC.

J is TRBJ2-7 and V is TRBV29-1, with 8 bases fitting TRBD1. V trimming: 7 bases; J trimming: 6 bases; junction bases outside the gene matches: 8. The germline V gene encodes CDR1 SQVTM and CDR2 ANQGSEA. The CDR3 is 12 amino acids. The CDR3 DNA reads TGCAGCGCCGGACAGGGAAGAGGCGAGCAGTACTTC. This encodes CSAGQGRGEQYF.

The V gene is TRBV20-1, the J gene TRBJ2-3, with 7 nucleotides matching TRBD1. Germline V CDR1 and CDR2: DFQATT, SNEGSKA (reference sequence). Trimming at V came to 4 bases and at J to 2 bases, leaving 6 bases not matched to a gene. This CDR3 has 14 amino acids. As DNA, the CDR3 is TGCAGTGCTATACGACAGGGAACCACAGATACGCAGTATTTT. This sequence encodes CSAIRQGTTDTQYF.

This clonotype appeared a few times. DNA of the CDR3: TGTGCCAGCTGCCTCGGTGAAAAACTGTTTTTT. This sequence encodes CASCLGEKLFF. The chain carries TRBV6-2 or TRBV6-3 and TRBJ1-4, with D uncertain. Germline CDR1 and CDR2: MNHEY and SVGEGT. V lost 8 bases to trimming and J lost 7 bases, with 8 bases between them. The CDR3 length is 11 residues.

This clonotype occurred a few times. This chain links TRBV7-8 with TRBJ2-6, with a possible D match to TRBD1 (5 bases). V lost 5 bases and J 2 bases, leaving 10 bases between the germline ends. CDR3 length: 15 residues. Germline V lookup: CDR1 SGHVS, CDR2 FQNEAQ. The CDR3 loop reads CASSIDSPGANVLTF. The CDR3 DNA follows: TGTGCCAGCAGCATCGACAGTCCTGGGGCCAACGTCCTGACTTTC.

The J gene is TRBJ1-5, the V gene TRBV12-3 or TRBV12-4; D uncertain. V was pared by 7 bases and J by 1 base, with 8 bases between. This CDR3 contains 13 residues. CDR3 coding DNA: TGTGCCAGCACCTCGGACAGCAATCAGCCCCAGCATTTT. As protein: CASTSDSNQPQHF.

The chain carries TRBV6-1 and TRBJ1-4; D is undetermined. Germline CDR1 reads MNHNS; CDR2 reads SASEGT. V was clipped by 2 bases and J by 3 bases, with 10 bases between them. This CDR3 contains 15 residues. CDR3 sequence: CASSEYGSPNEKLFF. In DNA form, the CDR3 reads TGTGCCAGCAGTGAATATGGGTCACCTAATGAAAAACTGTTTTTT.

V usage is TRBV10-3 and J usage is TRBJ2-7; TRBD1 matches 7 bases. This CDR3 has 13 residues. The germline V gene encodes CDR1 ENHRY and CDR2 SYGVKD. With V trimmed by 6 bases and J by 5 bases, 7 bases remained unmatched. CDR3 nucleotide sequence: TGTGCCATCAGCCGACAGGGATTAAACGAGCAGTACTTC. It is translated as CAISRQGLNEQYF.

The chain joins TRBV4-3 to TRBJ2-1, with D uncertain. Germline CDR1 LGHNA, CDR2 YSLEER. The CDR3 totals 12 residues. Trimming took 1 base from V and 9 from J, leaving 7 bases between them. CDR3 protein: CASSQGFGEQFF. The CDR3 bases are TGCGCCAGCAGCCAAGGATTTGGTGAGCAGTTCTTC.